These 26 T cell receptor beta chains were all obtained from the same sample, sequenced in a study of patients and donors after allogeneic stem cell transplantation. A single record per CDR3 protein comes from TCRdb applying MiXCR to the RT-PCR reads. The data hold about 96,000 distinct CDR3 sequences, with around 48% observed a single time. The sample taken for sequencing was blood, either unsorted or a sorted T cell fraction (not recorded which). The receptor source for this set is a human donor who was either an allogeneic HSCT recipient or a stem cell or donor lymphocyte infusion donor (not recorded which). It is not recorded whose cells these are; they may come from a transplant donor.

Only a few counts were recorded for this clonotype. The V and J genes are TRBV9 and TRBJ1-4; D may be TRBD1 (6 bases). V lost 3 bases and J lost 5, with 26 bases in between. This CDR3 contains 19 residues. CDR1 and CDR2 from the germline V gene are SGDLS and YYNGEE. The CDR3 is CASSASLQGRGSENEKLFF. CDR3 coding DNA: TGTGCCAGCAGCGCCTCCTTACAGGGCAGGGGCAGTGAAAATGAAAAACTGTTTTTT.

This clonotype was observed a handful of times. The chain recombines TRBV12-3 or TRBV12-4 with TRBJ1-1; no reliable D call. CDR3 size: 15 residues. V lost 2 bases to trimming and J lost 1 base, with 11 bases between them. CDR3 sequence reads: CASSLRPPQNTEAFF. The CDR3 bases are TGTGCCAGCAGTTTAAGACCCCCGCAGAACACTGAAGCTTTCTTT.

The chain is built from TRBV29-1 and TRBJ1-1; D perhaps matches TRBD1 (5 bases). The length of the CDR3 is 14 residues. From germline, CDR1 is SQVTM and CDR2 ANQGSEA. V was trimmed by 5 bases and J by 2 bases, leaving 15 bases between them. The CDR3 spells CSVTWAGFNTEAFF. CDR3 in DNA: TGCAGCGTTACCTGGGCAGGGTTCAACACTGAAGCTTTCTTT.

The chain is built from TRBV5-1 and TRBJ2-1, with 8 bases aligning to TRBD2. Per germline, CDR1 SGHRS and CDR2 YFSETQ. This CDR3 has 15 amino acids. V lost 0 bases and J lost 4; bases outside the gene matches: 3. The CDR3, as DNA: TGCGCCAGCAGCTTGGTATCGGGAGGGTACAATGAGCAGTTCTTC. Translated: CASSLVSGGYNEQFF.

The chain employs TRBV28 and TRBJ1-1; D might be TRBD1 (5 bases). The CDR3 has 11 residues. The germline gives CDR1 MDHEN, CDR2 SYDVKM. CDR3 nucleotides: TGTGTGACCAGGGAGAACACTGAAGCTTTCTTT. Protein: CVTRENTEAFF.

There are a few counts of this clonotype. The V call is TRBV10-2, the J call TRBJ1-2; D is perhaps TRBD1 (5 bases). Germline V CDR1 and CDR2: WSHSY, SAAADI. This CDR3 spans 14 amino acids. Between the trimmed V and J ends, which lost 3 bases and 3 bases, there was a span of 11 bases. CDR3 in DNA: TGCGCCAGCAGTGACGGGGGGAAAGACTATGGCTACACCTTC. Translation: CASSDGGKDYGYTF.

The V gene is TRBV4-2, the J gene TRBJ1-2; a weak D match, TRBD1 (5 bases). V lost 1 base and J lost 6, with 15 bases in between. Germline V gene lookup returns CDR1 LGHNA and CDR2 YNFKEQ. The CDR3 is 15 residues long. The CDR3 here is CASSQGTITSDGYTF. The CDR3 DNA follows: TGTGCCAGCAGCCAAGGGACAATTACTTCGGATGGCTACACCTTC.

This clonotype was found a few times. The chain links TRBV7-9 to TRBJ1-1; D call uncertain. The V end lost 1 base, the J end lost 7 bases, and 13 bases lay between the germline ends. The V gene's germline CDR1 is SEHNR and CDR2 FQNEAQ (reference sequence). CDR3 size: 14 residues. The CDR3 DNA reads as TGTGCCAGCAGCTTAGTGTCCCGCACGTTTGAAGCTTTCTTT. This codes for CASSLVSRTFEAFF.

This clonotype has only a few counts. This chain uses TRBV11-2 with TRBJ2-5; unclear D gene. Germline V lookup: CDR1 SGHAT, CDR2 FQNNGV. This CDR3 spans 11 amino acids. The germline V and J ends were trimmed by 2 bases and 5 bases, with 3 bases remaining between them. DNA of the CDR3: TGTGCCAGCAGCTTACGGGAGACCCAGTACTTC. Its translation is CASSLRETQYF.

V usage is TRBV4-3 and J usage is TRBJ2-5; D is undetermined. There are 13 residues in the CDR3. In germline, CDR1 is LGHNA, CDR2 YSLEER. Trimming removed 1 base at V and 5 bases at J, with 8 bases between. CDR3 nucleotides: TGCGCCAGCAGCCAAGGGCTGAAGGAGACCCAGTACTTC. Amino acids: CASSQGLKETQYF.

The rearrangement uses TRBV2 and TRBJ1-2; no clear D. The CDR3 contains 14 residues. Germline values: CDR1 SNHLY, CDR2 FYNNEI. Trimming took off 8 bases at V and 2 bases at J, with 15 bases between the two ends. CDR3 loop: CASGSHYGNYGYTF. Written as DNA, the CDR3 is TGTGCCAGCGGGAGTCATTACGGCAACTATGGCTACACCTTC.

This clonotype was observed a few times. The rearrangement joins TRBV20-1 to TRBJ1-1, with 7 nucleotides matching TRBD1. Per the germline V gene, CDR1 is DFQATT and CDR2 is SNEGSKA (reference sequence). With 5 bases clipped from V and 1 base from J, the junction kept 4 bases outside the gene matches. This CDR3 comprises 13 residues. CDR3 coding DNA: TGCAGTGCTGCGCGACAGGGGAACACTGAAGCTTTCTTT. It codes for CSAARQGNTEAFF.

This clonotype was recorded a few times. The chain joins TRBV9 to TRBJ1-6; the D is unclear. Trimming left V 0 bases short and J 0 bases short, with 4 bases between. The CDR3 is made up of 15 amino acids. Germline CDR1 is SGDLS and CDR2 is YYNGEE. The DNA for the CDR3 is TGTGCCAGCAGCGTAGGGAACTCCTATAATTCACCCCTCCACTTT. Translated, it gives CASSVGNSYNSPLHF.

V is TRBV20-1 and J is TRBJ2-7, with a weak D call TRBD2 (6 bases). Germline values: CDR1 DFQATT, CDR2 SNEGSKA (reference sequence). This CDR3 has 13 amino acids. The germline V and J ends were trimmed by 1 base and 0 bases, with 7 bases remaining between them. CDR3 bases: TGCAGTGCTAGAGGGGGACTCTCCTACGAGCAGTACTTC. It specifies CSARGGLSYEQYF.

The chain employs TRBV12-3 or TRBV12-4 and TRBJ1-6; 8 bases match TRBD1. V shed 2 bases and J 8 bases; nucleotides not matched to a gene: 2. The CDR3 length is 14 residues. The CDR3 here is CASSLQGADSPLHF. The CDR3 DNA sequence: TGTGCCAGCAGTTTACAGGGGGCGGATTCACCCCTCCACTTT.

The chain combines TRBV4-3 with TRBJ2-1; 13 bases are a match to TRBD2. The length of the CDR3 is 17 residues. The V and J ends lost 0 bases and 6 bases, in that order; junction bases with no gene match: 5. Germline CDR1 LGHNA, CDR2 YSLEER. In DNA, the CDR3 is TGCGCCAGCAGCCAAGATAGGGGGACTAGCGGGATCAATGAGCAGTTCTTC. Encoded protein: CASSQDRGTSGINEQFF.

V and J are TRBV7-9 and TRBJ1-6; 8 bases agree with TRBD1. The CDR3 consists of 16 residues. Germline CDR1 and CDR2: SEHNR and FQNEAQ (reference sequence). The J segment lost 6 bases and the V segment lost 3 bases, leaving 7 bases of the junction unmatched. The CDR3 spells CASSFGTGGLNSPLHF. CDR3 nucleotide sequence: TGTGCCAGCAGCTTCGGGACAGGAGGACTTAATTCACCCCTCCACTTT.

The gene calls are TRBV7-7 and TRBJ1-5; no clear D gene. The CDR3 is 9 residues long. CDR1 and CDR2 from the germline V gene are SSHAT and FNYEAQ (reference sequence). In DNA form, the CDR3 reads TGTGCTAGTAGTCAGCCCCAGCATTTT. Its protein is CASSQPQHF.

This clonotype turned up a few times. The chain joins TRBV5-1 to TRBJ1-2; the D gene is possibly TRBD1 (5 bases). CDR3 length: 15 residues. V dropped 1 base and J dropped 3 bases, with 13 bases sitting between them. From germline, CDR1 is SGHRS and CDR2 YFSETQ. CDR3 sequence reads: CASSLWGGYDYGYTF. In nucleotides, the CDR3 is TGCGCCAGCAGCTTGTGGGGCGGGTATGACTATGGCTACACCTTC.

A note on this clonotype: The germline gene is not matched at one end of the junction; a read error may be the cause. The chain links TRBV6-2 or TRBV6-3 to TRBJ1-2; 8 nucleotides match TRBD1. Germline CDR1 is MNHEY and CDR2 is SVGEGT. The CDR3 is made up of 12 amino acids. The chain's CDR3 is CTSQGANYGYTF. In nucleotides, the CDR3 is TGTACCAGCCAGGGGGCGAACTATGGCTACACCTTC.

V usage is TRBV4-2 and J usage is TRBJ1-1, with D perhaps TRBD1 (5 bases). The CDR3 covers 12 residues. Germline V gene data show CDR1 as LGHNA and CDR2 as YNFKEQ. Between the trimmed V and J ends, which lost 2 bases and 8 bases, there was a span of 9 bases. CDR3 nucleotides: TGTGCCAGCAGCCAATCAGGGCAGGAAGCTTTCTTT. It specifies CASSQSGQEAFF.

The genes are TRBV11-3 and TRBJ1-2; tentatively, D is TRBD1 (6 bases). Germline lookup yields CDR1 SGHNT and CDR2 YENEEA. CDR3 length equals 12 residues. V was trimmed by 7 bases and J by 8 bases, leaving 14 bases between them. CDR3 protein: CASNMGTLGYTF. The CDR3 nucleotides read TGTGCCAGCAACATGGGGACATTGGGCTACACCTTC.

The rearrangement links TRBV25-1 to TRBJ1-4, with D hard to call. The ends were cut back, 4 bases at V and 4 bases at J, with 13 bases in the middle. The CDR3 consists of 15 residues. Germline V gene data show CDR1 as MGHDK and CDR2 as SYGVNS. CDR3 loop: CASSGGRLINEKLFF. The CDR3, as DNA: TGTGCCAGCAGTGGTGGACGGTTAATTAATGAAAAACTGTTTTTT.

The chain couples TRBV13 to TRBJ1-2; D gene unclear. The CDR3 spans 13 residues. Per the germline V gene, CDR1 is PRHDT and CDR2 is FYEKMQ (reference sequence). V shed 8 bases and J shed 1 base, with 11 bases lying between them. In nucleotides, the CDR3 is TGTGCCAGCGGCCAAACCCTTAACTATGGCTACACCTTC. This translates into CASGQTLNYGYTF.

CDR3 residues: CASSLTSGSITDTQYF. DNA of the CDR3: TGTGCCAGCAGCTTGACTAGCGGGAGTATTACAGATACGCAGTATTTT. This chain connects TRBV7-9 to TRBJ2-3; 12 nucleotides align to TRBD2. From germline, CDR1 is SEHNR and CDR2 FQNEAQ (reference sequence). The CDR3 length is 16 residues. The V gene end was trimmed by 3 bases and the J gene end by 3 bases; junction bases not matched to a gene: 4.

The gene calls are TRBV12-3 or TRBV12-4 and TRBJ2-2; D ambiguous. With 3 bases removed from V and 4 bases from J, the gap between germline ends came to 6 bases. This CDR3 has 13 residues. CDR3: CASSLTGTGELFF. CDR3 in DNA: TGTGCCAGCAGTTTGACGGGCACCGGGGAGCTGTTTTTT.